This record covers a single T cell receptor (beta chain). The sample originates from a study of control samples from healthy donors and cancer patients. Produced via immunoSEQ multiplex PCR; TCRdb's table is partial and in-frame only. Of around 97,000 clones in the sample, roughly 89% were seen once. The CDR3 is 14 amino acids. CDR1 SGHNT and CDR2 YENEEA come from the germline V gene. J gave up 4 bases and V 5 bases, and 6 bases lay outside the gene matches. The sequence was obtained from a man between 60 and 70 years old with lung cancer. The V gene is TRBV11-3, the J gene TRBJ1-1, with 8 bases lining up with TRBD1. What was sequenced was PBMCs. CDR3 protein: CASSHGQGTTEAFF. The CDR3 nucleotides read TGTGCCAGCAGCCACGGACAGGGAACCACTGAAGCTTTCTTT.